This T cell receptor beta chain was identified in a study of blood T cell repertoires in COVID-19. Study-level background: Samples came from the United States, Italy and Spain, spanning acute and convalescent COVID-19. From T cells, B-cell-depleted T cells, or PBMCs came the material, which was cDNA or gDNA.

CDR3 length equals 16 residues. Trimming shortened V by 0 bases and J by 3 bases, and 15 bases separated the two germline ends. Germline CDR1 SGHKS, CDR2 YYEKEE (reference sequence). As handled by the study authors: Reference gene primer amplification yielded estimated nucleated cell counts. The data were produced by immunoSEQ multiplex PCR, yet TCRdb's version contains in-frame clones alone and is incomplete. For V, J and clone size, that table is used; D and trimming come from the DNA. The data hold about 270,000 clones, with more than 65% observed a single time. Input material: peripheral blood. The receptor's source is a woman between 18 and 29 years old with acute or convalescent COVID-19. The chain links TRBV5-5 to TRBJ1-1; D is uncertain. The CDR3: CASSLARAGFDTEAFF. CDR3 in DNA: TGTGCCAGCAGCTTGGCCAGAGCAGGATTCGACACTGAAGCTTTCTTT.